This note documents a single T cell receptor beta chain sequence. The antigen is unknown. PCR employed 60 Vbeta and 13 Jbeta primers. TCRdb's table, derived via immunoSEQ multiplex PCR, lists solely in-frame clones and lacks some. This sample contains roughly 40,000 clones. Unmatched junction bases numbered 11, after V lost 9 bases and J lost 5 bases. Germline V gives CDR1 SGHRS, CDR2 YFSETQ. The CDR3 is 15 amino acids. This entry comes from a study of cytomegalovirus exposure and HLA in healthy donors. Study observations and caveats: A later analysis appeared to link common viral pathogens to several of the most significant clusters. Investigators reported 164 TCR beta chains as tied to cytomegalovirus. Later analysis associated a missense DCLRE1C variant with TCR beta V- and J-gene trimming.

Sequencing was performed on PBMCs. The chain uses TRBV5-1 and TRBJ1-4; TRBD1 agrees at 9 bases. The TCR sequence derives from a man aged 30 to 45 in good health and CMV-seronegative. CDR3 region: CATQWTGTGNEKLFF. CDR3 bases: TGCGCCACCCAATGGACGGGGACAGGGAATGAAAAACTGTTTTTT.